The next 17 T cell receptor beta chains were all read from a single sample in a study of blood T cell repertoires in COVID-19 (TCRdb year 2020). The library was obtained by the immunoSEQ multiplex PCR assay. This is the immuneACCESS table as TCRdb keeps it, with only in-frame sequences that have V and J called. A part of the clones is gone; compared with another copy, unresolved V genes explain less than half, and the rest is unexplained. The sample has roughly 200,000 clones on record, around 84% of them singletons. About 20% of the sample comes from the top ten. The sample was peripheral blood. The receptor source for this set is a human donor in a cohort sampled during active COVID-19.

The chain uses TRBV27 and TRBJ2-2; no firm D call. V was trimmed by 5 bases and J by 10 bases, leaving 23 bases between them. This CDR3 has 16 residues. In germline, CDR1 is MNHEY, CDR2 SMNVEV (reference sequence). CDR3 in amino acids: CASSPHPSIRPLELFF. The CDR3 DNA reads as TGTGCCAGCAGTCCCCACCCTAGTATCCGGCCGCTGGAGCTGTTTTTT.

The chain is built from TRBV18 and TRBJ1-1; D unresolved. This CDR3 spans 12 amino acids. The ends were cut back, 2 bases at V and 4 bases at J, with 5 bases in the middle. Germline-derived CDR1 and CDR2 are KGHSH and LQKENI. The DNA for the CDR3 is TGTGCCAGCTCACCAGGGCTCACTGAAGCTTTCTTT. This sequence encodes CASSPGLTEAFF.

Details on this clone: The junction departs from the called germline gene at one end, perhaps through a read error. V and J are TRBV7-7 and TRBJ2-5, with 10 bases matching TRBD1. Germline V gene data show CDR1 as SSHAT and CDR2 as FNYEAQ (reference sequence). This CDR3 is built from 14 residues. The CDR3 DNA sequence: TGTGCTAGCAGCTTTGGGACAGGGGAAGAGACCCAGTACTTC. Translated, it gives CASSFGTGEETQYF.

The CDR3 coding sequence is TGTGCCAGCAGTTGGGGACAGGGAAAAAACACTGAAGCTTTCTTT. Translated: CASSWGQGKNTEAFF. V and J are TRBV2 and TRBJ1-1; TRBD1 matches 9 bases. The CDR3 sequence is 15 residues long. Per the germline V gene, CDR1 is SNHLY and CDR2 is FYNNEI. The junction had 6 bases not matched to a gene; V was cut back by 5 bases and J by 2 bases.

The genes are TRBV28 and TRBJ1-5; D might be TRBD1 (6 bases). With 5 bases removed from V and 6 bases from J, the gap between germline ends came to 11 bases. CDR1 is MDHEN and CDR2 is SYDVKM in the germline V gene. The CDR3 has 13 amino acids. CDR3 nucleotide sequence: TGTGCCAGCAGTACCAGGGGTGTTCAGCCCCAGCATTTT. Encoded protein: CASSTRGVQPQHF.

The J gene is TRBJ1-4, the V gene TRBV3-1 (or the pseudogene TRBV3-2), with D possibly being TRBD1 (6 bases). Trimming pared 8 bases from V and 7 bases from J, leaving 14 bases between. There are 13 residues in the CDR3. The germline gives CDR1 LGHDT, CDR2 YNNKEL (reference sequence). Here the CDR3 DNA reads TGTGCCAGCCAAGCAGGGGAGGGTGAAAAACTGTTTTTT. Translated, it gives CASQAGEGEKLFF.

The V call is TRBV19, the J call TRBJ1-5, with D uncertain. Trimming cost V 10 bases and J 7 bases, with 14 bases left between them. Germline assignment: CDR1 LNHDA and CDR2 SQIVND (reference sequence). The CDR3 contains 12 residues. CDR3 residues: CATSDSDQPQHF. CDR3 bases: TGTGCCACCTCGGACTCGGACCAGCCCCAGCATTTT.

This clone was found once. The chain joins TRBV6-4 to TRBJ2-7; a possible D gene is TRBD2 (5 bases). CDR3 size: 16 residues. V lost 0 bases and J lost 4, with 16 bases in between. The germline V gene has CDR1 MRHNA and CDR2 SNTAGT. The CDR3 protein is CASSDSVRQTTYEQYV. As DNA, the CDR3 is TGTGCCAGCAGTGACTCCGTAAGGCAGACTACGTACGAGCAGTACGTC.

This chain uses TRBV11-3 with TRBJ2-1, with 9 nucleotides matching TRBD2. Trimming removed 3 bases from V and 9 bases from J; junction bases left unmatched: 9. This CDR3 spans 15 amino acids. Germline values: CDR1 SGHNT, CDR2 YENEEA. The CDR3: CASSLVSGGISEQFF. The CDR3 DNA follows: TGTGCCAGCAGCTTGGTGAGCGGGGGGATTAGTGAGCAGTTCTTC.

The chain recombines TRBV19 with TRBJ1-1; the D is unclear. V lost 2 bases, J lost 6 bases, and 10 bases lay in between. Germline CDR1 and CDR2: LNHDA and SQIVND (reference sequence). This CDR3 is built from 13 residues. The CDR3 loop reads CASSIRAGSEAFF. In nucleotides, the CDR3 is TGTGCCAGTAGTATAAGGGCGGGTTCTGAAGCTTTCTTT.

This clone showed up just once. In DNA form, the CDR3 reads TGTGCCAGCAGCCGCTTCCCCGGTGAGCAGTTCTTC. Translated, it gives CASSRFPGEQFF. The chain combines TRBV12-3 or TRBV12-4 with TRBJ2-1; the D is unclear. The V and J ends lost 6 bases and 9 bases respectively, with 12 bases between them. The CDR3 contains 12 residues.

The V and J genes are TRBV2 and TRBJ1-1, with D hard to call. Trimming left V 6 bases short and J 11 bases short, with 10 bases between. CDR1 is SNHLY, CDR2 FYNNEI, per germline. CDR3 size: 10 residues. This CDR3 is CASRVQSAFF. Here the CDR3 DNA reads TGTGCCAGCAGGGTACAGTCGGCTTTCTTT.

The chain joins TRBV27 to TRBJ2-7; weak D call: TRBD1 (6 bases). The CDR3 loop spans 15 amino acids. Per the germline V gene, CDR1 is MNHEY and CDR2 is SMNVEV (reference sequence). V lost 4 bases to trimming and J lost 2 bases, with 15 bases between them. The CDR3: CASSSFPGEPYEQYF. In DNA form, the CDR3 reads TGTGCCAGCAGTTCTTTCCCAGGGGAACCCTACGAGCAGTACTTC.

The chain couples TRBV2 to TRBJ2-2, with 8 bases lining up with TRBD1. Germline V gene sequence: CDR1 SNHLY, CDR2 FYNNEI. The V gene end was trimmed by 7 bases and the J gene end by 6 bases; junction bases not matched to a gene: 4. The CDR3 runs 13 residues. The CDR3 DNA is TGTGCCAGCACTGAGACAGGGGCCGGGGAGCTGTTTTTT. Translating gives CASTETGAGELFF.

V gene TRBV5-1 combines with J gene TRBJ2-3; maybe TRBD1 (6 bases). This CDR3 is 17 amino acids long. With 1 base removed from V and 2 bases from J, the gap between germline ends came to 17 bases. Germline V CDR1 and CDR2: SGHRS, YFSETQ. The CDR3 coding sequence is TGCGCCAGCAGCTTGAGTTCAGGGACACCTAACACAGATACGCAGTATTTT. Protein: CASSLSSGTPNTDTQYF.

The V call is TRBV28, the J call TRBJ1-6, with D possibly being TRBD1 (5 bases). Germline loops: CDR1 MDHEN, CDR2 SYDVKM. This CDR3 region has 12 residues. The V end lost 3 bases, the J end lost 11 bases, and 8 bases lay between the germline ends. The CDR3 DNA is TGTGCCAGCAGTTTCCTGGACACACCCCTCCACTTT. This gives the protein CASSFLDTPLHF.

The genes are TRBV5-1 and TRBJ2-7, with TRBD1 as a possible D gene (6 bases). CDR3 size: 15 residues. Germline CDR1 is SGHRS and CDR2 is YFSETQ. Trimming cost V 0 bases and J 0 bases, with 10 bases left between them. Written as DNA, the CDR3 is TGCGCCAGCAGCTTGGGAGGGGGTAGCTCCTACGAGCAGTACGTC. Its translation is CASSLGGGSSYEQYV.